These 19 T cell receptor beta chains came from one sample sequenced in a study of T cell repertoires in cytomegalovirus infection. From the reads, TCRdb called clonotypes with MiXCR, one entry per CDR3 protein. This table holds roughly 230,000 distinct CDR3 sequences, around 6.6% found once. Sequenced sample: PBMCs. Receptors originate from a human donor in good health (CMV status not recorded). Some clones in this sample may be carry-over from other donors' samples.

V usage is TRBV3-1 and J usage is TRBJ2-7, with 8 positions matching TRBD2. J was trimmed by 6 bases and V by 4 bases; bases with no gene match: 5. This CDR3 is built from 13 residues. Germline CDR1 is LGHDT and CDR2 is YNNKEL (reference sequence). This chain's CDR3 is CASSRTGGFEQYF. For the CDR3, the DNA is TGTGCCAGCAGCCGAACGGGGGGGTTCGAGCAGTACTTC.

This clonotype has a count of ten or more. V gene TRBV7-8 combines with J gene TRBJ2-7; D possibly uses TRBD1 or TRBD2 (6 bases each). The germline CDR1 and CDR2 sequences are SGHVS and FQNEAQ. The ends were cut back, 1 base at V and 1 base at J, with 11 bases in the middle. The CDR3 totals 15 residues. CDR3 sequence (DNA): TGTGCCAGCAGCTTAGAGGGGGGCAGATCCTACGAGCAGTACTTC. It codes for CASSLEGGRSYEQYF.

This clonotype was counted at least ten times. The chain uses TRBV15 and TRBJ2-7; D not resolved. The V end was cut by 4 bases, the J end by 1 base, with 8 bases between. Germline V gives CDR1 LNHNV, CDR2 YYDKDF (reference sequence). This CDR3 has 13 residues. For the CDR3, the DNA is TGTGCCACCAGCAAGGGTGATTCCTACGAGCAGTACTTC. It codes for CATSKGDSYEQYF.

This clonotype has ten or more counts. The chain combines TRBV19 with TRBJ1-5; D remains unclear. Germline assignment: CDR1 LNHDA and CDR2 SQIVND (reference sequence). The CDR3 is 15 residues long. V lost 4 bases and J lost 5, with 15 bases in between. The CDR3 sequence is CASSSTVSADQPQHF. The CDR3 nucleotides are TGTGCCAGTAGTAGTACTGTTTCGGCGGATCAGCCCCAGCATTTT.

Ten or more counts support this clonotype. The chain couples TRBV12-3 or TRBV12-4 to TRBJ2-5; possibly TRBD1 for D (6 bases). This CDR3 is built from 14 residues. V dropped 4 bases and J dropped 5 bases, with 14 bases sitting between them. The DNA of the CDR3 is TGTGCCAGCAGTTCTAGGGGGATCAAGGAGACCCAGTACTTC. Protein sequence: CASSSRGIKETQYF.

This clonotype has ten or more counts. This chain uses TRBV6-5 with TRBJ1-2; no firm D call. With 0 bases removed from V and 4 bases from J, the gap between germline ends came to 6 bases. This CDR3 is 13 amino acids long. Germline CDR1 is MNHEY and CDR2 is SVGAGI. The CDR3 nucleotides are TGTGCCAGCAGTTACTCGAAGCCCTATGGCTACACCTTC. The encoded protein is CASSYSKPYGYTF.

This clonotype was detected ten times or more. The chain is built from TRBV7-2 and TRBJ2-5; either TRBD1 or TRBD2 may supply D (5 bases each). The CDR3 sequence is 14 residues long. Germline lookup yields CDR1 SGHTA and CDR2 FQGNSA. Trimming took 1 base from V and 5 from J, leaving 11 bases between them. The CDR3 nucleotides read TGTGCCAGCAGCTTAGGGGTATGGGGGGAGACCCAGTACTTC. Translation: CASSLGVWGETQYF. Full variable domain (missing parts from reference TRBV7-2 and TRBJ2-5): GAGVSQSPSNKVTEKGKDVELRCDPISGHTALYWYRQSLGQGLEFLIYFQGNSAPDKSGLPSDRFSAERTGGSVSTLTIQRTQQEDSAVYLCASSLGVWGETQYFGPGTRLLVL.

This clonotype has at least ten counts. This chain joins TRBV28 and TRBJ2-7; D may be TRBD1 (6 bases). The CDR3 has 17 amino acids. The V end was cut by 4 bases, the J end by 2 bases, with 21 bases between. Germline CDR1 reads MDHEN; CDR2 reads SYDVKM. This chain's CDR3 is CASSSALDSQLPYEQYF. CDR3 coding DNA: TGTGCCAGCAGTTCCGCCTTGGACAGCCAACTCCCCTACGAGCAGTACTTC.

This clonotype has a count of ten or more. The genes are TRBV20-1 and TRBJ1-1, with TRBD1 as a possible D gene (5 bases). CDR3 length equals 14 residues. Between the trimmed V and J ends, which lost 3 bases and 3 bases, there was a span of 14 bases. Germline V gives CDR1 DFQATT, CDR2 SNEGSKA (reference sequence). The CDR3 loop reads CSARQVTGDTEAFF. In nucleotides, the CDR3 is TGCAGTGCTAGGCAGGTAACGGGGGACACTGAAGCTTTCTTT.

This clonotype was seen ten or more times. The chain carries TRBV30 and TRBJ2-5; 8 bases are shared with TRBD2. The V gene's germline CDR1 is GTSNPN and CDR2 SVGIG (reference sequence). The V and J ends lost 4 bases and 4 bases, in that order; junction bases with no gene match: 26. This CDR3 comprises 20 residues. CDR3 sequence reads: CAWTSIGGGPRPISRETQYF. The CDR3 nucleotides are TGTGCCTGGACGAGTATAGGCGGGGGGCCACGGCCAATTTCAAGAGAGACCCAGTACTTC.

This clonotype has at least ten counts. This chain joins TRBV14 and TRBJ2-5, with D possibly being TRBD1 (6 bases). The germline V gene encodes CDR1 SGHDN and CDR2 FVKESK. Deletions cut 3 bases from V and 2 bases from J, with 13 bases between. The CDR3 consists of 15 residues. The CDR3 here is CASSQTDREQETQYF. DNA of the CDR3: TGTGCCAGCAGCCAGACGGACAGAGAACAAGAGACCCAGTACTTC.

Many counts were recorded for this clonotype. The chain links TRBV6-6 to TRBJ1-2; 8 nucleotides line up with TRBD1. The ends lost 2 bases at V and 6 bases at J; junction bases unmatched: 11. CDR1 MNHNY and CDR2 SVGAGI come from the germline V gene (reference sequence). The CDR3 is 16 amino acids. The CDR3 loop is CASSYLLHTGGHGYTF. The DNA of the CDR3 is TGTGCCAGCAGTTACCTCCTGCATACAGGGGGGCATGGCTACACCTTC.

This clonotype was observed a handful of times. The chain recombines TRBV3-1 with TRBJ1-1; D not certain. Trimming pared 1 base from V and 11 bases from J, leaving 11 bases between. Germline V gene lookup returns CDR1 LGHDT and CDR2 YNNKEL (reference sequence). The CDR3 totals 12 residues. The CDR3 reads CASSQGMGMAFF. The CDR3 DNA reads TGTGCCAGCAGCCAAGGGATGGGAATGGCTTTCTTT.

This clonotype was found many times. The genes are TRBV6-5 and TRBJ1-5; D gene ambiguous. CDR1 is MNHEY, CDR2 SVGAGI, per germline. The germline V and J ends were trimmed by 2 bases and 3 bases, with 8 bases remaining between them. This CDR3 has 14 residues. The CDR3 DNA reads TGTGCCAGCAGTTACGATCCCAACAATCAGCCCCAGCATTTT. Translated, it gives CASSYDPNNQPQHF.

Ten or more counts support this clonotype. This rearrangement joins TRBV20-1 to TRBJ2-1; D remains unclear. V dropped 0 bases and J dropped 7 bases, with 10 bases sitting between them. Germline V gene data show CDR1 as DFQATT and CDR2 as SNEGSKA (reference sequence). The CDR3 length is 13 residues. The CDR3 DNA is TGCAGTGCTAGAGATGGACGGGCGAATGAGCAGTTCTTC. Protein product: CSARDGRANEQFF.

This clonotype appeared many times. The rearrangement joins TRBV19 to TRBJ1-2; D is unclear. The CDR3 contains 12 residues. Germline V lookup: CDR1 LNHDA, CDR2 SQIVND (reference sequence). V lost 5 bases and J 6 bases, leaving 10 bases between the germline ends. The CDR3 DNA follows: TGTGCCAGTAGTCCCGGGGAGGATGGCTACACCTTC. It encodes CASSPGEDGYTF.

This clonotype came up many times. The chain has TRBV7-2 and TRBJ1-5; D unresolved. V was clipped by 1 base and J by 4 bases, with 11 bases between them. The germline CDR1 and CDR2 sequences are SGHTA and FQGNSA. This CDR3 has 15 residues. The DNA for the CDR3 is TGTGCCAGCAGCTTAGGGGTCTCTCGAAATCAGCCCCAGCATTTT. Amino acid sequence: CASSLGVSRNQPQHF.

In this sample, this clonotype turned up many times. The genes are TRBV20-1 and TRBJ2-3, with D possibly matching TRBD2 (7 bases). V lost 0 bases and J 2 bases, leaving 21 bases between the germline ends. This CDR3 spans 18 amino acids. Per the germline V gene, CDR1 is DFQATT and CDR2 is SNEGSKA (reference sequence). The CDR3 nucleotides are TGCAGTGCTAGAGATTTAAGGGGCGGGGGCCCGTTCACAGATACGCAGTATTTT. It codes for CSARDLRGGGPFTDTQYF.

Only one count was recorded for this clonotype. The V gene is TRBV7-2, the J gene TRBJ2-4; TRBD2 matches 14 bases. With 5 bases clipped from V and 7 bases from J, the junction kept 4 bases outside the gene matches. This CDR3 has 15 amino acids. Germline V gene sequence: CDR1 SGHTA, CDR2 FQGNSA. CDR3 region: CASSKTSGGGNIQYF. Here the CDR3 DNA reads TGTGCCAGCAGCAAGACTAGCGGGGGGGGGAACATTCAGTACTTC. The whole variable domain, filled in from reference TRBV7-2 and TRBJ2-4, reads GAGVSQSPSNKVTEKGKDVELRCDPISGHTALYWYRQSLGQGLEFLIYFQGNSAPDKSGLPSDRFSAERTGGSVSTLTIQRTQQEDSAVYLCASSKTSGGGNIQYFGAGTRLSVL.